This T cell receptor (beta chain) originates from a study of blood T cell repertoires in COVID-19 (TCRdb year 2020). As for the study more broadly: The collaborator samples originated in the United States, Italy and Spain and spanned the acute and convalescent phases of COVID-19. Where available, HLA class I and class II types were taken from metadata supplied by the sample provider and were not determined by assay-based typing. The prospective study material was composed of cDNA or gDNA derived from T cells, B-cell-depleted T cells, or PBMCs. Nearly every sample came with metadata listing a de-identified subject ID, COVID-19 status, age in years and sex. The repertoires were made available in a free public database intended to serve as a resource for research on the immune response to SARS-CoV-2. Subjects who had been exposed to COVID-19, were actively infected with it, or had recovered from it provided the deeply sampled blood TCRbeta repertoires that made up the dataset. Samples came from the ongoing ImmuneRACE study (first 160 participants) plus 1,254 subjects from 6 global collaborators. The investigation overall reported the following: How much clinical and demographic metadata was included differed by source and by participant, and the metadata was provided uncurated.

On this clone itself: Its antigen specificity is not known. Base qualities are not provided; no much larger clone lies one nucleotide away.

CDR1 ENHRY and CDR2 SYGVKD are derived from the germline V gene. The CDR3 numbers 14 residues from cysteine through phenylalanine. Left in the record is the CDR3 DNA by itself, 42 bases read in frame from the first base. Cut back by 4 bases and 7 bases, the V and J ends lie 16 bases apart. TCRbeta CDR3 regions were amplified from genomic DNA by means of the immunoSEQ Assay, a bias-controlled multiplex PCR. On the authors' methods: The number of nucleated cells in each sample was estimated from the amplification of reference gene primers within the assay. To quantify the absolute abundance of each unique TCRbeta CDR3 rearrangement, sequence reads were collapsed and filtered. For each sample, productive Simpson clonality was calculated by taking the square root of Simpson's diversity index across productive rearrangements. TCRdb took this table from immuneACCESS and kept in-frame rearrangements with V and J called. Such tables lack part of the clones; where checked against another copy, unresolved V genes explain under half of the gap, and the rest is unexplained. That table is the source of V, J and clone size, and D and trimming were worked out from the DNA. The sample contains about 250,000 clones, nearly 90% of them found a single time. Under 2.5% of the sample rests with the top ten.

At one collaborating source in Seattle, patients were enrolled during active infection and were followed longitudinally through the course of disease. Whole blood was collected in K2EDTA tubes by collaborating institutions according to the institutions' own protocols. For TCRbeta analysis, collaborators shipped samples in one of three forms: frozen whole blood, isolated PBMCs, or DNA extracted from either of those sample types. Sequences were obtained from peripheral blood. The V and J segments used are TRBV10-3 and TRBJ1-2; the best D guess is TRBD1, with 6 bases matching. The source is a woman aged 55 to 70 with COVID-19, enrolled during active disease. The CDR3 amino acid sequence is: CAISATGRVSGYTF. The DNA reads as follows: TGTGCCATCAGTGCCACAGGGCGGGTTTCTGGCTACACCTTC.